This T cell receptor beta chain was profiled in a study of T cell responses to AZD1222 COVID-19 vaccine. Notes on the study in general: Vaccine-related CD4 TCRs covered spike, predominating at 160-218 and 743-854.

Sequencing was performed with immunoSEQ multiplex PCR; in TCRdb, only in-frame clones are kept and a portion is missing. The sample includes roughly 66,000 clones, approximately 85% of them seen just once. Looked up from germline, CDR1 is MDHEN and CDR2 is SYDVKM. The CDR3 runs 14 residues. V dropped 2 bases and J dropped 5 bases, with 11 bases sitting between them. As to this clone: Antigen unknown.

This TCR came from an adult in good health. This chain connects TRBV28 to TRBJ2-3; D remains unclear. The sample in question was peripheral blood, obtained on day 0 of AZD1222 vaccination. The CDR3 loop is CASSLSRIQDTQYF. The CDR3, as DNA: TGTGCCAGCAGTTTAAGCCGGATTCAAGATACGCAGTATTTT.